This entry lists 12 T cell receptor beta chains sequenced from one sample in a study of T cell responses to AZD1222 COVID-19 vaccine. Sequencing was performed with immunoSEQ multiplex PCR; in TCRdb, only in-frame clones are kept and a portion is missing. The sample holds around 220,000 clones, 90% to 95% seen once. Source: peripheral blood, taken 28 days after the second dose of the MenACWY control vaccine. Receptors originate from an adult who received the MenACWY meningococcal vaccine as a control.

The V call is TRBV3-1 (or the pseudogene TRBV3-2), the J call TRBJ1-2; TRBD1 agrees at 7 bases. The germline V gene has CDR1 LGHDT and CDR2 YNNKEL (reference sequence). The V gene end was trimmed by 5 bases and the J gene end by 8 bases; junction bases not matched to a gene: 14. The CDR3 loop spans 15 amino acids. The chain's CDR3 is CASSERTGRRVGYTF. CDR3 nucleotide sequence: TGTGCCAGCAGCGAACGGACAGGCCGCCGGGTAGGCTACACCTTC.

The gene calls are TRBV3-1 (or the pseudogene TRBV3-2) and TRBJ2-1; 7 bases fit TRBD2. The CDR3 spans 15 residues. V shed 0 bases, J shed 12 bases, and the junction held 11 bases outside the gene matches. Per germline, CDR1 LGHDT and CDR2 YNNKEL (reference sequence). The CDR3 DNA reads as TGTGCCAGCAGCCAAGAGGGGGTGCGGGGAGGGTGGCAGTTCTTC. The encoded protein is CASSQEGVRGGWQFF.

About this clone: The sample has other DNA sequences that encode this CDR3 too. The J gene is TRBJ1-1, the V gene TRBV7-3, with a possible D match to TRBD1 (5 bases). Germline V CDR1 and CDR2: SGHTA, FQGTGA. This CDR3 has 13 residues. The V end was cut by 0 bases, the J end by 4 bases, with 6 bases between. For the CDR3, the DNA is TGTGCCAGCAGCTTAACGGGGGGCACTGAAGCTTTCTTT. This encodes CASSLTGGTEAFF.

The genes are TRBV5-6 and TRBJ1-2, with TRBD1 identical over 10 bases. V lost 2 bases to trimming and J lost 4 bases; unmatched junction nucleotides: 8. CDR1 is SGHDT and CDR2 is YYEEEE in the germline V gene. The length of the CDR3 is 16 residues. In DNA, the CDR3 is TGTGCCAGCAGCTTCGGGCTCGGACAGGGGGGCTATGGCTACACCTTC. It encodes CASSFGLGQGGYGYTF.

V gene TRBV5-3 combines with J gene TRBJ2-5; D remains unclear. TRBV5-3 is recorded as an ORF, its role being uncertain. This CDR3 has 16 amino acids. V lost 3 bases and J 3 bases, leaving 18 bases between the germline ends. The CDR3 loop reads CARSSAPGRVKETQYF. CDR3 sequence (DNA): TGTGCCAGAAGCTCCGCCCCGGGTAGAGTAAAAGAGACCCAGTACTTC.

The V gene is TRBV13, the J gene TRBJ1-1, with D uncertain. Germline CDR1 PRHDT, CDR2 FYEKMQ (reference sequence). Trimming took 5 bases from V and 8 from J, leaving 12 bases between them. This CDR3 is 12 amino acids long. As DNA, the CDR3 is TGTGCCAGCAGCCCCAACGTTATAGAAGCTTTCTTT. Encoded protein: CASSPNVIEAFF. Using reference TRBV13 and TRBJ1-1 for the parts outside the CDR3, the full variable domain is AAGVIQSPRHLIKEKRETATLKCYPIPRHDTVYWYQQGPGQDPQFLISFYEKMQSDKGSIPDRFSAQQFSDYHSELNMSSLELGDSALYFCASSPNVIEAFFGQGTRLTVV.

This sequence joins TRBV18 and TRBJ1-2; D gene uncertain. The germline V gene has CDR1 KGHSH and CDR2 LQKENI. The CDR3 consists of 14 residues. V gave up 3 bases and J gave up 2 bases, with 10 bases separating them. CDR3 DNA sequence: TGTGCCAGCTCACCTCTGGGGTTAAACTATGGCTACACCTTC. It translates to CASSPLGLNYGYTF.

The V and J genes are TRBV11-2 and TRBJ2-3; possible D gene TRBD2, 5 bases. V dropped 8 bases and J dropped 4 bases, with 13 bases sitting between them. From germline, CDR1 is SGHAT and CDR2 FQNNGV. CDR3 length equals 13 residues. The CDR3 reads CASGSSSPDTQYF. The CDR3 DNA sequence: TGTGCCAGCGGGAGTAGTTCGCCAGATACGCAGTATTTT.

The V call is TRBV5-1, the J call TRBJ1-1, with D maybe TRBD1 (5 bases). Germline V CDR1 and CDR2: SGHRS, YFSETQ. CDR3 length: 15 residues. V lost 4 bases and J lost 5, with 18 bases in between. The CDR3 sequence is CASSPSQAPGTEAFF. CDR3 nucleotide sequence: TGCGCCAGCAGCCCGTCACAGGCCCCGGGGACTGAAGCTTTCTTT.

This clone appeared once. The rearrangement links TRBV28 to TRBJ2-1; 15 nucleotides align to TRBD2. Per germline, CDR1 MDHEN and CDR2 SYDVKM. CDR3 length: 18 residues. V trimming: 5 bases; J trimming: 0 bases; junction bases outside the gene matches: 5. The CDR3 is CASSPGLAGGSSYNEQFF. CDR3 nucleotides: TGTGCCAGCAGTCCTGGACTAGCGGGGGGGTCCTCCTACAATGAGCAGTTCTTC.

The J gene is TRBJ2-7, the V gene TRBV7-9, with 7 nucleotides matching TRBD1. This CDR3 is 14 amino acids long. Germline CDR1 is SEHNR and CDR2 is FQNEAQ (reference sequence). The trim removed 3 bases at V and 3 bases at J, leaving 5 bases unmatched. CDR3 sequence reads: CASSFRDSHYEQYF. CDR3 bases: TGTGCCAGCAGCTTTCGGGACAGTCACTACGAGCAGTACTTC. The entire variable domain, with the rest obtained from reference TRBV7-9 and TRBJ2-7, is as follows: DTGVSQNPRHKITKRGQNVTFRCDPISEHNRLYWYRQTLGQGPEFLTYFQNEAQLEKSRLLSDRFSAERPKGSFSTLEIQRTEQGDSAMYLCASSFRDSHYEQYFGPGTRLTVT.

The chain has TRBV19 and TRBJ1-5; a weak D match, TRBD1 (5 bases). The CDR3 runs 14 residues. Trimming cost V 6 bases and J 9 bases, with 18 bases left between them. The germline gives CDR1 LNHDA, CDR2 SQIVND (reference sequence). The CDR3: CASSIGQGERPQHF. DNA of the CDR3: TGTGCCAGTAGCATCGGGCAGGGAGAAAGGCCCCAGCATTTT.